This T cell receptor (beta chain) was identified in a study of naive and memory T cell subsets. Germline CDR1 MNHNY, CDR2 SVGAGI (reference sequence). CDR3 length: 14 amino acids. V lost 2 bases to trimming and J lost 9 bases; unmatched junction nucleotides: 2. This clonotype was counted ten times or more. Blood and skin TCR RNA was reverse transcribed with alpha and beta constant primers. TCRdb redid the calling of the 5' RACE reads with MiXCR, one entry per CDR3 protein. The profile covers about 22,000 distinct CDR3 sequences, with around 4% appearing a single time and 6.5% to 8% taken by the ten largest. Whole blood, roughly 2.6 ml, came from adult healthy volunteers.

The chain is built from TRBV6-6 and TRBJ1-6, with 9 bases that match TRBD1. The source of this sequence is a male donor in good health. CDR3 DNA sequence: TGTGCCAGCAGTTACCTGGGACAGGGTTCACCCCTCCACTTT. This sequence encodes CASSYLGQGSPLHF.